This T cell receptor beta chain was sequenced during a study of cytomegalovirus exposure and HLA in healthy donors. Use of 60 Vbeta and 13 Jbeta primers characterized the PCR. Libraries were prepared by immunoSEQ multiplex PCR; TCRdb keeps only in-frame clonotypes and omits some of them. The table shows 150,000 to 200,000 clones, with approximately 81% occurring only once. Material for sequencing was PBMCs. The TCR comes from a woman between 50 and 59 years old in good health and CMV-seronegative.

The CDR3 nucleotides are TGTGCCAGCTCATCGACAGGGGGAACTGCTTTCTTT. Its protein is CASSSTGGTAFF. V is TRBV6-6 and J is TRBJ1-1, with 9 bases that match TRBD1. The CDR3 totals 12 residues. Germline lookup yields CDR1 MNHNY and CDR2 SVGAGI (reference sequence). The V gene end was trimmed by 8 bases and the J gene end by 11 bases; junction bases not matched to a gene: 9.